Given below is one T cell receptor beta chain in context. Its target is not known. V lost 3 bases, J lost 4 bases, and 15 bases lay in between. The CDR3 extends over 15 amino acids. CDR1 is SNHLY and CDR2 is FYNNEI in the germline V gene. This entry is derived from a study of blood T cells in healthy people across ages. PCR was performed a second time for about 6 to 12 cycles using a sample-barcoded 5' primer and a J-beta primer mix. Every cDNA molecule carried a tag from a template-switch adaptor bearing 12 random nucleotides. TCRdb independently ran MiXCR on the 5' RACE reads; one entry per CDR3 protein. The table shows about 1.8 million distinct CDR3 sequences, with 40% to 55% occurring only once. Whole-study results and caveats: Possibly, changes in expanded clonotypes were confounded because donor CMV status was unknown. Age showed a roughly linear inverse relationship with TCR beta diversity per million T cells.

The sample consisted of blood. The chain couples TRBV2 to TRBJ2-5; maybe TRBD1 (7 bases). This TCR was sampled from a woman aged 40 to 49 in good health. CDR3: CASSDQGVGGETQYF. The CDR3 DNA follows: TGTGCCAGCAGTGACCAGGGGGTGGGAGGAGAGACCCAGTACTTC.